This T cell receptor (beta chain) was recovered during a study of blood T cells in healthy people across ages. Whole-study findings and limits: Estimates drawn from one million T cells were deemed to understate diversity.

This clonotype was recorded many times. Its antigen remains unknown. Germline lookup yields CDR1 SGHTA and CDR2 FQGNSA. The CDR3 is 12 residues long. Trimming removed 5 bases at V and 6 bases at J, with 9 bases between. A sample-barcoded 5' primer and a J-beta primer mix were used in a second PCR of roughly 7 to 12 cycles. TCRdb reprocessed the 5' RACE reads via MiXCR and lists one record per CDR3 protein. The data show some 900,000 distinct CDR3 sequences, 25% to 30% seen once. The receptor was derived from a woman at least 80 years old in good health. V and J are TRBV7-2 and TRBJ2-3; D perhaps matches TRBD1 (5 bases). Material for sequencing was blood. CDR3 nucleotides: TGTGCCAGCAGCCGGACAAGGGATACGCAGTATTTT. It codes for CASSRTRDTQYF.